This is a list of T cell receptor beta chains from one sample in a study of blood T cell repertoires in COVID-19. Profiled with immunoSEQ multiplex PCR; TCRdb holds only in-frame clones, not every one. The sample lists 220,000 or so clones, about 86% occurring once. Sequenced sample: peripheral blood. The receptors derive from a woman in her forties or fifties with COVID-19, enrolled during active disease. CDR3s include the opening cysteine and the closing phenylalanine or tryptophan. Fields, in order: J gene, clone size, V gene, D gene, CDR3 protein, CDR3 DNA. A D gene is named only where the DNA matches it firmly. For some rows the clone size is stated as once, few or many, or as a class when expanded; others skip it.

TRBJ2-3,-,TRBV19,-,CASSIQTGSTDTQYF,TGTGCCAGTAGTATACAAACAGGCAGCACAGATACGCAGTATTTT
TRBJ1-2,once,TRBV15,TRBD1,CATSAGTGIEGYTF,TGTGCCACCAGCGCCGGGACAGGTATTGAAGGCTACACCTTC
TRBJ2-7,-,TRBV6-1,TRBD1,CASSDPGQGVYEQYF,TGTGCCAGCAGTGATCCGGGACAGGGGGTTTACGAGCAGTACTTC
TRBJ1-4,-,TRBV27,-,CASSPYPGLVNEKLFF,TGTGCCAGCAGTCCTTATCCGGGACTGGTTAATGAAAAACTGTTTTTT
TRBJ2-1,once,TRBV4-2,-,CASSQDLVSSYNEQFF,TGTGCCAGCAGCCAAGATCTAGTCAGCTCCTACAATGAGCAGTTCTTC
TRBJ1-2,-,TRBV15,-,CATSSPSGPFLSYYGYTF,TGTGCCACCAGCTCCCCCTCAGGTCCTTTCCTCTCTTATTATGGCTACACCTTC
TRBJ1-1,-,TRBV19,-,CASSLYRLNTEAFF,TGTGCCAGTAGCCTTTACAGATTGAACACTGAAGCTTTCTTT
TRBJ1-3,-,TRBV30,-,CAWREAGNTIYF,TGTGCCTGGCGGGAGGCTGGAAACACCATATATTTT
TRBJ2-6,-,TRBV29-1,TRBD1,CSVRDREKSAGANVLTF,TGCAGCGTCCGGGACAGGGAAAAGAGTGCTGGGGCCAACGTCCTGACTTTC
TRBJ2-1,-,TRBV30,TRBD2,CAWSLGLAGGFEQFF,TGTGCCTGGAGTCTCGGACTAGCGGGGGGGTTTGAGCAGTTCTTC
TRBJ1-2,-,TRBV19,-,CASNRRTGERYTF,TGTGCCAGTAACAGACGGACGGGAGAACGCTACACCTTC
TRBJ2-7,-,TRBV5-1,TRBD1,CASRDGTGIHEQYF,TGCGCCAGCCGAGATGGGACAGGGATCCACGAGCAGTACTTC
TRBJ1-3,-,TRBV19,-,CASSMEGNRLGNTIYF,TGTGCCAGTAGTATGGAGGGAAACCGGCTTGGAAACACCATATATTTT
TRBJ2-1,-,TRBV6-4,-,CASSDSPNSDEQFF,TGTGCCAGCAGTGACTCGCCCAATTCGGATGAGCAGTTCTTC
TRBJ2-2,-,TRBV6-5,-,CASSIAGLEGGELFF,TGTGCCAGCAGTATCGCAGGGTTGGAGGGCGGGGAGCTGTTTTTT
TRBJ2-3,-,TRBV6-1,TRBD2,CASSEVSSGGSDTQYF,TGTGCCAGCAGTGAAGTATCTAGCGGGGGTTCGGATACGCAGTATTTT
TRBJ1-5,-,TRBV21-1,-,CASSKGNRDFGQPQHF,TGTGCCAGCAGCAAAGGGAATCGGGATTTTGGTCAGCCCCAGCATTTT
TRBJ2-7,few,TRBV4-3,-,CASSQEGAGYRSYEQYF,TGCGCCAGCAGCCAAGAAGGGGCGGGGTATCGCTCCTACGAGCAGTACTTC